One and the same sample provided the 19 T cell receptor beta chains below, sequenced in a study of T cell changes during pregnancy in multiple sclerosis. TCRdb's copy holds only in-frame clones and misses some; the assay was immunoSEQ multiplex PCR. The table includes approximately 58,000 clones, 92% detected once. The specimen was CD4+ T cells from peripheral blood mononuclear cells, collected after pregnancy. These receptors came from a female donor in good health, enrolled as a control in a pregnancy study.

CDR3 protein: CASSVDVANQPQHF. DNA of the CDR3: TGTGCCAGCAGCGTGGACGTGGCCAATCAGCCCCAGCATTTT. The gene calls are TRBV5-8 and TRBJ1-5; D remains unclear. Germline CDR1 reads SGHTS; CDR2 reads YDEGEE. CDR3 length: 14 amino acids. The V end lost 4 bases, the J end lost 3 bases, and 11 bases lay between the germline ends.

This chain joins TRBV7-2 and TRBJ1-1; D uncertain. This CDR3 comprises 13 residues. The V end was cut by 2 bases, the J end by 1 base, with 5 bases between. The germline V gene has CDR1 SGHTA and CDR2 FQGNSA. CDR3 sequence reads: CASSLQANTEAFF. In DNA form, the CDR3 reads TGTGCCAGCAGCTTACAGGCGAACACTGAAGCTTTCTTT.

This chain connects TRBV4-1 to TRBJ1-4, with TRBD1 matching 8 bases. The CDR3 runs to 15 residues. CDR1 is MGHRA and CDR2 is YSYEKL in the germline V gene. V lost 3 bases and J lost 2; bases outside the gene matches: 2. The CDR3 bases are TGCGCCAGCAGCCACCAGGGGGCTACTAATGAAAAACTGTTTTTT. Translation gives CASSHQGATNEKLFF.

Here the CDR3 reads CASSLRDYEQYF. DNA for the CDR3: TGTGCCAGCAGCTTGAGAGACTACGAGCAGTACTTC. The chain combines TRBV11-2 with TRBJ2-7; D gene unclear. CDR3 size: 12 residues. The V and J ends lost 3 bases and 3 bases respectively, with 6 bases between them. Looked up from germline, CDR1 is SGHAT and CDR2 is FQNNGV.

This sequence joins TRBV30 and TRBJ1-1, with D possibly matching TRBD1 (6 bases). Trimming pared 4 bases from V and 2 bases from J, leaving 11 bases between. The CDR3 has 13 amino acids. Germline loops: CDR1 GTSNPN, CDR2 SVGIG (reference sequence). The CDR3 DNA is TGTGCCTGGAATCAGGGGCTAAACACTGAAGCTTTCTTT. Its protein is CAWNQGLNTEAFF.

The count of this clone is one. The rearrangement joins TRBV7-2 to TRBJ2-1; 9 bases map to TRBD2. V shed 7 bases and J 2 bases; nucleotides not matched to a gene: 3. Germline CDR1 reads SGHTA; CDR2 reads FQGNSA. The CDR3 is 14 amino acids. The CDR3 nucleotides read TGTGCCAGCAAAGCGGGGGGCCCCTACAATGAGCAGTTCTTC. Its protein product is CASKAGGPYNEQFF.

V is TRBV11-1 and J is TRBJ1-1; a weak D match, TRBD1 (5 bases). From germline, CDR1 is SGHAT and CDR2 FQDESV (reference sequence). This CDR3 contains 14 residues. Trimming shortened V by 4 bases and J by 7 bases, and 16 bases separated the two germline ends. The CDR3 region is CASSSRQSLNEAFF. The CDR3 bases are TGTGCCAGCAGCTCACGACAGTCTTTAAATGAAGCTTTCTTT.

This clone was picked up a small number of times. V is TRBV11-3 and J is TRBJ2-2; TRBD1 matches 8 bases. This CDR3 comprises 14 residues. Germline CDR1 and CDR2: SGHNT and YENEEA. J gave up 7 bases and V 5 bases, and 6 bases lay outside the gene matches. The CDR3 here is CASSPDRVDGELFF. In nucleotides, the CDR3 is TGTGCCAGCAGCCCGGACAGGGTAGACGGGGAGCTGTTTTTT.

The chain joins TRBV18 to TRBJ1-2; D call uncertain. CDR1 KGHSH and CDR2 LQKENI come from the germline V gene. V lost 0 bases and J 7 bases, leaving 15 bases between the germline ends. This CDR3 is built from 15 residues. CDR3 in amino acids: CASSPPYSGRAGYTF. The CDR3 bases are TGTGCCAGCTCACCACCGTACAGCGGGAGGGCTGGCTACACCTTC.

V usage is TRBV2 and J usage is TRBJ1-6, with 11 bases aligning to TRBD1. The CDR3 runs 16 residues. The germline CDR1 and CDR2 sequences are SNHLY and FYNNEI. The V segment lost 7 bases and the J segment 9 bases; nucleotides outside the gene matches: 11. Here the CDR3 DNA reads TGTGCCAGCACTCCCCGAGGGACAGGGGGGGGTTCACCCCTCCACTTT. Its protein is CASTPRGTGGGSPLHF. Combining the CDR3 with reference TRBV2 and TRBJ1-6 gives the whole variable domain EPEVTQTPSHQVTQMGQEVILRCVPISNHLYFYWYRQILGQKVEFLVSFYNNEISEKSEIFDDQFSVERPDGSNFTLKIRSTKLEDSAMYFCASTPRGTGGGSPLHFGNGTRLTVT.

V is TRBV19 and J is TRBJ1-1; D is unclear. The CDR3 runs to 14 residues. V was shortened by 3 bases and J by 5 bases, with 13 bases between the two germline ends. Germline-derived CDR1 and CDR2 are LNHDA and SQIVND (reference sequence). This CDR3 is CASSISGVGTEAFF. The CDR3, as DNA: TGTGCCAGTAGTATTTCCGGGGTTGGGACTGAAGCTTTCTTT.

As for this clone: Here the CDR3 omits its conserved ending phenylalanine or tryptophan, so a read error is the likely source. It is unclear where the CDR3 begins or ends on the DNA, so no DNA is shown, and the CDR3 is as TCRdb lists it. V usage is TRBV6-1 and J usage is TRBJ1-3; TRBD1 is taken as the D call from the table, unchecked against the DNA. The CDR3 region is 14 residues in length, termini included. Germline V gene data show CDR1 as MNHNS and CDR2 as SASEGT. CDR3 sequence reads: CASSGQPGNTILSL.

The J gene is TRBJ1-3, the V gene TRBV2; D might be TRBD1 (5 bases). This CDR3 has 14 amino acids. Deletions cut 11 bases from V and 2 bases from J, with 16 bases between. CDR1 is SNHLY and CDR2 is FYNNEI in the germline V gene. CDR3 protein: CALEAKDTGNTIYF. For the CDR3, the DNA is TGTGCCCTAGAAGCCAAGGACACTGGAAACACCATATATTTT.

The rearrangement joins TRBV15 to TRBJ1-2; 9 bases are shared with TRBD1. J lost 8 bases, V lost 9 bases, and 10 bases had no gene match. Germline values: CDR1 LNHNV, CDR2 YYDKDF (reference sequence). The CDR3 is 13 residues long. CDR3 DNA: TGTGCCACAACCCGGGACAGGGCGGGAGGCTACACCTTC. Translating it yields CATTRDRAGGYTF.

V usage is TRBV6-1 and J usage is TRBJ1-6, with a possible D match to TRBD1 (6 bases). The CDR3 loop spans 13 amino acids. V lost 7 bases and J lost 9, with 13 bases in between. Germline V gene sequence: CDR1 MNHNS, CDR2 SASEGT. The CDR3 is CASNTGRLSPLHF. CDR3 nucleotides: TGTGCCAGCAACACAGGGCGCCTTTCACCCCTCCACTTT.

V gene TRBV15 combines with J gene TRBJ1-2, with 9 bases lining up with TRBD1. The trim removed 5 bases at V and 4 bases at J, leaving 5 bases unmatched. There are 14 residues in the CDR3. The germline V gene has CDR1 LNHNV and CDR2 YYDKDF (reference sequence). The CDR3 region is CATSQDRGVYGYTF. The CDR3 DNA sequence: TGTGCCACCAGCCAGGACAGGGGCGTCTATGGCTACACCTTC.

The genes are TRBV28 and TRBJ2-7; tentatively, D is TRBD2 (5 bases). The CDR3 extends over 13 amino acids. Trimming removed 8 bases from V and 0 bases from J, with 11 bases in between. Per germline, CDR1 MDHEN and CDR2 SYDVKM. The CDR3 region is CASFGLPSYEQYF. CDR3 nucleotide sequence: TGTGCCAGCTTTGGACTCCCCTCCTACGAGCAGTACTTC.

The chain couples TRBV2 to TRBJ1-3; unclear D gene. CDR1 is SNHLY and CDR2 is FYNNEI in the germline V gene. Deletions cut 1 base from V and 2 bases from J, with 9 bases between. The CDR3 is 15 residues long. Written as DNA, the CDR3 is TGTGCCAGCAGTGAAGGGCGGACTCCTGGAAACACCATATATTTT. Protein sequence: CASSEGRTPGNTIYF.

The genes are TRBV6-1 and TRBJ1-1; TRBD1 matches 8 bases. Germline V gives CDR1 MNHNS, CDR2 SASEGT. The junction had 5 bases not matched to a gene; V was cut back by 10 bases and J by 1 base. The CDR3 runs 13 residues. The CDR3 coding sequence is TGTGCCATCAAGGACAGGGAGAACACTGAAGCTTTCTTT. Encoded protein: CAIKDRENTEAFF.